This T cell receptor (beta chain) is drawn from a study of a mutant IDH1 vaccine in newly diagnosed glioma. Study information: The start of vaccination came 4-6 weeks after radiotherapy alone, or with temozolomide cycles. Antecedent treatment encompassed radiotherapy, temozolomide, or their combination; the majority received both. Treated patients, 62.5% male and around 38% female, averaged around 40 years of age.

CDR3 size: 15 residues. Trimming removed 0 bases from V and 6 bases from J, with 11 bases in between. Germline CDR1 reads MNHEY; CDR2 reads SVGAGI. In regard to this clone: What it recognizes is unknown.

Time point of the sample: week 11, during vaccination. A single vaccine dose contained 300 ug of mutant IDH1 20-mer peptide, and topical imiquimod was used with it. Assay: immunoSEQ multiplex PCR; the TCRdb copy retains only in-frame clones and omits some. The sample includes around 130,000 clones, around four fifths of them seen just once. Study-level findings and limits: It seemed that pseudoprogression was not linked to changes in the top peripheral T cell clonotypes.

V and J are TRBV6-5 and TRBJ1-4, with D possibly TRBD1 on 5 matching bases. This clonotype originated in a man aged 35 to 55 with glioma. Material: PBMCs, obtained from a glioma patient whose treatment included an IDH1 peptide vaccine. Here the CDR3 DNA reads TGTGCCAGCAGTTACTCTTGGGGGAGGGATGAAAAACTGTTTTTT. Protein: CASSYSWGRDEKLFF.